Below are 15 T cell receptor beta chains sequenced from a single sample in a study of cytomegalovirus exposure and HLA in healthy donors. Both 60 Vbeta primers and 13 Jbeta primers went into the PCR. The repertoire was sequenced with immunoSEQ multiplex PCR; TCRdb's copy has only in-frame clones and lacks some. Here the sample spans approximately 240,000 clones, 77% being singletons. The specimen sequenced was PBMCs. The receptors were sampled from a woman aged 55-69 years in good health and CMV-seropositive.

The V gene is TRBV19, the J gene TRBJ2-3, with 9 bases that match TRBD2. Per germline, CDR1 LNHDA and CDR2 SQIVND (reference sequence). V lost 7 bases and J lost 1; bases outside the gene matches: 3. The CDR3 is 14 residues long. CDR3 bases: TGTGCCAGTAACGAGCGGGGGGGCACAGATACGCAGTATTTT. Its protein is CASNERGGTDTQYF.

The chain combines TRBV5-1 with TRBJ1-4; TRBD1 matches at 10 bases. Germline trimming cut 4 bases from V and 7 bases from J; bases unmatched to any gene: 7. Per the germline V gene, CDR1 is SGHRS and CDR2 is YFSETQ. CDR3 length equals 15 residues. The CDR3 DNA reads as TGCGCCAGCAGCACCGCGACAGGGGGCGTTGAAAAACTGTTTTTT. It yields the protein CASSTATGGVEKLFF.

The chain couples TRBV7-2 to TRBJ2-3; 13 bases are shared with TRBD2. Germline V lookup: CDR1 SGHTA, CDR2 FQGNSA. This CDR3 has 18 amino acids. V shed 6 bases and J 5 bases; nucleotides not matched to a gene: 14. As DNA, the CDR3 is TGTGCCAGCAGGAACCGGGGGACTAGCGGGATCTCGGGAGATACGCAGTATTTT. Translating it yields CASRNRGTSGISGDTQYF. The full variable domain, with the rest looked up from reference TRBV7-2 and TRBJ2-3, is GAGVSQSPSNKVTEKGKDVELRCDPISGHTALYWYRQSLGQGLEFLIYFQGNSAPDKSGLPSDRFSAERTGGSVSTLTIQRTQQEDSAVYLCASRNRGTSGISGDTQYFGPGTRLTVL.

The chain couples TRBV19 to TRBJ1-3; 11 bases are a match to TRBD1. The CDR3 length is 18 residues. V shed 6 bases and J 2 bases; nucleotides not matched to a gene: 12. Germline V gene lookup returns CDR1 LNHDA and CDR2 SQIVND (reference sequence). The CDR3 DNA is TGTGCCAGTAGGGGGGGGACAGGGGGAATGAAAACTGGAAACACCATATATTTT. Its protein product is CASRGGTGGMKTGNTIYF. The full variable domain, in which reference TRBV19 and TRBJ1-3 provide the parts outside the CDR3, is DGGITQSPKYLFRKEGQNVTLSCEQNLNHDAMYWYRQDPGQGLRLIYYSQIVNDFQKGDIAEGYSVSREKKESFPLTVTSAQKNPTAFYLCASRGGTGGMKTGNTIYFGEGSWLTVV.

The chain couples TRBV28 to TRBJ2-1; D remains unclear. This CDR3 comprises 15 residues. V lost 3 bases and J lost 3, with 12 bases in between. CDR1 MDHEN and CDR2 SYDVKM come from the germline V gene. DNA for the CDR3: TGTGCCAGCAGTTTCCGGCTAGAGAGCTACAATGAGCAGTTCTTC. It yields the protein CASSFRLESYNEQFF.

The rearrangement links TRBV18 to TRBJ2-1, with TRBD2 identical over 12 bases. The CDR3 is made up of 15 amino acids. J gave up 10 bases and V 2 bases, and 6 bases lay outside the gene matches. Looked up from germline, CDR1 is KGHSH and CDR2 is LQKENI. The CDR3 spells CASSPITSGGNEQFF. The CDR3 DNA sequence: TGTGCCAGCTCACCAATTACTAGCGGGGGGAACGAGCAGTTCTTC.

This clone was detected only a few times. The chain uses TRBV25-1 and TRBJ1-2; D unresolved. The germline gives CDR1 MGHDK, CDR2 SYGVNS. The CDR3 length is 14 residues. The V end was cut by 1 base, the J end by 3 bases, with 9 bases between. The CDR3 DNA reads as TGTGCCAGCAGTGAATTTAGCGCAGACTATGGCTACACCTTC. Protein product: CASSEFSADYGYTF.

This clone was picked up a small number of times. The chain uses TRBV6-5 and TRBJ1-1, with D maybe TRBD1 (6 bases). This CDR3 is 13 amino acids long. V gave up 5 bases and J gave up 8 bases, with 15 bases separating them. Germline values: CDR1 MNHEY, CDR2 SVGAGI. Here the CDR3 DNA reads TGTGCCAGCAGTGGAATCGGACAGCAAGAAGCTTTCTTT. Encoded protein: CASSGIGQQEAFF.

This clone was picked up a small number of times. The V gene is TRBV7-2, the J gene TRBJ2-4; the match to TRBD2 covers 10 bases. Trimming removed 5 bases from V and 5 bases from J; junction bases left unmatched: 9. The CDR3 totals 16 residues. The V gene's germline CDR1 is SGHTA and CDR2 FQGNSA. The CDR3 here is CASSPSLAGRENIQYF. CDR3 in DNA: TGTGCCAGCAGCCCGTCACTAGCGGGGCGGGAAAACATTCAGTACTTC. The whole variable domain, filled in from reference TRBV7-2 and TRBJ2-4, reads GAGVSQSPSNKVTEKGKDVELRCDPISGHTALYWYRQSLGQGLEFLIYFQGNSAPDKSGLPSDRFSAERTGGSVSTLTIQRTQQEDSAVYLCASSPSLAGRENIQYFGAGTRLSVL.

The chain carries TRBV18 and TRBJ2-2; TRBD2 matches 7 bases. With V trimmed by 3 bases and J by 5 bases, 6 bases remained unmatched. Germline V gene lookup returns CDR1 KGHSH and CDR2 LQKENI. The CDR3 length is 15 residues. The CDR3 DNA reads TGTGCCAGCTCACCCAGCGGGGTGGGGACCGGGGAGCTGTTTTTT. This gives the protein CASSPSGVGTGELFF.

In the case of this clone: At the DNA level, this CDR3 is encoded by other sequences in the same sample as well. The CDR3 DNA follows: TGTGCCTGGAGTGTGCGTTACAATGAGCAGTTCTTC. It translates to CAWSVRYNEQFF. The chain recombines TRBV30 with TRBJ2-1; D call uncertain. Trimming pared 0 bases from V and 4 bases from J, leaving 4 bases between. The CDR3 contains 12 residues. Germline CDR1 and CDR2: GTSNPN and SVGIG (reference sequence).

This sequence joins TRBV30 and TRBJ1-4, with D possibly TRBD1 on 5 matching bases. Trimming removed 4 bases at V and 7 bases at J, with 13 bases between. In germline, CDR1 is GTSNPN, CDR2 SVGIG (reference sequence). The CDR3 has 13 amino acids. CDR3 residues: CAWNGGFFEKLFF. CDR3 nucleotide sequence: TGTGCCTGGAATGGGGGGTTCTTTGAAAAACTGTTTTTT.

This chain joins TRBV20-1 and TRBJ2-3; D ambiguous. The germline gives CDR1 DFQATT, CDR2 SNEGSKA (reference sequence). The CDR3 is 9 amino acids. CDR3 region: CRPRDTQYF. The CDR3, as DNA: TGCAGGCCTCGGGATACGCAGTATTTT.

The J gene is TRBJ2-7, the V gene TRBV4-1; TRBD1 aligns across 12 bases. CDR1 and CDR2 from the germline V gene are MGHRA and YSYEKL. The CDR3 is 16 residues long. The J segment lost 5 bases and the V segment lost 1 base, leaving 6 bases of the junction unmatched. CDR3 loop: CASSQAYGTGGDEQYF. CDR3 coding DNA: TGCGCCAGCAGCCAAGCTTACGGGACAGGGGGCGACGAGCAGTACTTC.

V usage is TRBV4-3 and J usage is TRBJ2-5, with TRBD2 matching 8 bases. Germline V gene data show CDR1 as LGHNA and CDR2 as YSLEER. This CDR3 comprises 15 residues. Unmatched junction bases numbered 3, after V lost 1 base and J lost 2 bases. CDR3 sequence reads: CASSQVRGGQETQYF. The CDR3 DNA sequence: TGCGCCAGCAGCCAAGTACGGGGGGGACAAGAGACCCAGTACTTC.